A selection of T cell receptor beta chains follows, all from one sample in a study of blood T cell repertoires in COVID-19. Repertoires were generated with immunoSEQ multiplex PCR, while TCRdb's copy carries only in-frame clones and drops some. The table records 150,000 to 200,000 clones, roughly four fifths of them present only once. The sample consisted of peripheral blood. All receptors come from a woman in her thirties with acute or convalescent COVID-19. Both conserved end residues are part of each CDR3. D genes are given only for firm matches. Clone size, where shown, is once, few, many, or a class for clones that have expanded.

clone_size,v_call,d_call,j_call,cdr3_nt,cdr3_aa
many,TRBV6-2/TRBV6-3,NA,TRBJ2-7,TGTGCCAGCAGCCACGGACAGATAGAGCAGTACTTC,CASSHGQIEQYF
NA,TRBV6-2/TRBV6-3,NA,TRBJ2-7,TGTGCCAGCAGTTACAGCCGGGGGAGTTGGGAGCAGTACTTC,CASSYSRGSWEQYF
few,TRBV4-2,NA,TRBJ1-1,TGTGCCAGCAGCCAAGTTTGGCAGAACACTGAAGCTTTCTTT,CASSQVWQNTEAFF
NA,TRBV28,TRBD1,TRBJ2-6,TGTGCCAGCAGTCACCCGGGACAGGGAACCGGGGCCAACGTCCTGACTTTC,CASSHPGQGTGANVLTF
NA,TRBV12-3/TRBV12-4,NA,TRBJ1-2,TGTGCCAGCAGCCCCGTCGGGAGGGGCTACACCTTC,CASSPVGRGYTF
NA,TRBV15,NA,TRBJ1-4,TGTGCCACCAGCAGAGATATAGCTTCCACTAATGAAAAACTGTTTTTT,CATSRDIASTNEKLFF
NA,TRBV6-7,NA,TRBJ2-6,TGTGCCAGCAGTTACCCAGGTAGTCATCTCTCTGGGGCCAACGTCCTGACTTTC,CASSYPGSHLSGANVLTF
NA,TRBV25-1,TRBD2,TRBJ2-7,TGTGCCAGCAGTGGAGCGGGATTAGGCGAGCAGTACTTC,CASSGAGLGEQYF
NA,TRBV5-4,NA,TRBJ1-5,TGTGCCAGCAGCTTGGGCGGTAGCAATCAGCCCCAGCATTTT,CASSLGGSNQPQHF
NA,TRBV2,NA,TRBJ2-2,TGTGCCAGCAGTATGGCCTCCAACACCGGGGAGCTGTTTTTT,CASSMASNTGELFF
once,TRBV30,NA,TRBJ1-6,TGTGCCTGGACGGGGGTCGATTCACCCCTCCACTTT,CAWTGVDSPLHF
NA,TRBV10-3,NA,TRBJ1-2,TGTGCCATCAGTGAGTCAACAGGGCGGCTTGGCTACACCTTC,CAISESTGRLGYTF
NA,TRBV7-8,NA,TRBJ2-1,TGTGCCAGCAGCCGGAGACAGACCCTTCGGAATGAGCAGTTCTTC,CASSRRQTLRNEQFF
NA,TRBV11-3,TRBD1,TRBJ2-3,TGTGCCAGCAGCTTGGGACAGAACACAGATACGCAGTATTTT,CASSLGQNTDTQYF
NA,TRBV7-2,NA,TRBJ1-1,TGTGCCAGCAGCTTAACTAGACTGAACACTGAAGCTTTCTTT,CASSLTRLNTEAFF
NA,TRBV4-2,TRBD1,TRBJ2-7,TGTGCCAGCAGCCATGGGACAGGACGCTACGAGCAGTACTTC,CASSHGTGRYEQYF
NA,TRBV2,TRBD1,TRBJ1-3,TGTGCCAGCAGGCCGCGAGACAGGGGGAGGGACACCATATATTTT,CASRPRDRGRDTIYF
NA,TRBV5-6,TRBD2,TRBJ2-5,TGTGCCAGCAGCTTTCGAAGCGGGACTTGGGGAGAGACCCAGTACTTC,CASSFRSGTWGETQYF
many,TRBV7-9,TRBD2,TRBJ2-7,TGTGCCAGCAGCTTAGCGCGAGGTGCAGGTAGCGGGGCGTACGAGCAGTACTTC,CASSLARGAGSGAYEQYF
NA,TRBV28,NA,TRBJ1-2,TGTGCCAGCACCGGACAGCGGGGCTACACCTTC,CASTGQRGYTF
NA,TRBV19,TRBD1,TRBJ1-5,TGTGCCAGTAGTACGACAGGGGATGGGTATTATCAGCCCCAGCATTTT,CASSTTGDGYYQPQHF
NA,TRBV19,TRBD1,TRBJ1-4,TGTGCCGTGACAGGGGATAATGAAAAACTGTTTTTT,CAVTGDNEKLFF
NA,TRBV3-1/TRBV3-2,TRBD1,TRBJ1-3,TGTGCCAGCAGCCAAGGCCGGACAGGGACTGGAAACACCATATATTTT,CASSQGRTGTGNTIYF
NA,TRBV7-9,NA,TRBJ2-5,TGTGCCAGCAGCCCCGTCAGGGGTCGTGAAGAGACCCAGTACTTC,CASSPVRGREETQYF
NA,TRBV7-6,TRBD2,TRBJ2-7,TGTGCCAGCAGCTTACTGACTAGCGGGAGTTCCGAGCAGTACTTC,CASSLLTSGSSEQYF
NA,TRBV7-9,NA,TRBJ2-2,TGTGCCAGCAGCGGTACCGGAGGCGGGGAGCTGTTTTTT,CASSGTGGGELFF
NA,TRBV5-1,TRBD1,TRBJ1-5,TGCGCCAGCAGCTGGGGACAGGGAAATCAGCCCCAGCATTTT,CASSWGQGNQPQHF
NA,TRBV6-5,NA,TRBJ2-2,TGTGCCAGCAGTTACGCTAGCCCTTCCGGGGAGCTGTTTTTT,CASSYASPSGELFF
NA,TRBV7-9,TRBD1,TRBJ2-2,TGTGCCAGCAGCTCCACCACAGGGGCCACCGGGGAGCTGTTTTTT,CASSSTTGATGELFF
NA,TRBV6-5,TRBD1,TRBJ1-2,TGTGCCAGCAAGGTGGACAGGGACCTTAACTATGGCTACACCTTC,CASKVDRDLNYGYTF
NA,TRBV7-9,NA,TRBJ1-6,TGTGCCAGCAGCTTACCCCAGGGGAATTCACCCCTCCACTTT,CASSLPQGNSPLHF
NA,TRBV2,TRBD1,TRBJ1-4,TGTGCCAGTGCACCTAGGTCAGGACAGGGGAGTGAAAAACTGTTTTTT,CASAPRSGQGSEKLFF
NA,TRBV28,NA,TRBJ2-2,TGTGCCAGCGAGGGAACCAACACCGGGGAGCTGTTTTTT,CASEGTNTGELFF
NA,TRBV6-1,NA,TRBJ2-5,TGTGCCAGCAGTGAGATTGACAGGCCAGAGACCCAGTACTTC,CASSEIDRPETQYF
NA,TRBV28,NA,TRBJ1-5,TGTGCCAGCAGTCCCGATCGCCACCAGTCTCAGCCCCAGCATTTT,CASSPDRHQSQPQHF
NA,TRBV15,NA,TRBJ1-4,TGTGCCACCAGCAGAGATAGCCTTGAAAAACTGTTTTTT,CATSRDSLEKLFF
once,TRBV28,TRBD1,TRBJ1-2,TGTGCCAGCAGGTCACAGGGGTTGAGCTATGGCTACACCTTC,CASRSQGLSYGYTF
few,TRBV4-2,TRBD1,TRBJ2-7,TGTGCCAGCAGCCCTATCGGACCGACAGGGGGCCATTACGAGCAGTACTTC,CASSPIGPTGGHYEQYF
NA,TRBV5-4,NA,TRBJ2-2,TGTGCCAGCAGCTATGGACAGACCGGGGAGCTGTTTTTT,CASSYGQTGELFF
NA,TRBV19,NA,TRBJ1-5,TGTGCCAGTAGCCAGCGGGTTTGGAAGCCCCAGCATTTT,CASSQRVWKPQHF
NA,TRBV19,NA,TRBJ1-5,TGTGCCAGTAGTATACAGGACAATCAGCCCCAGCATTTT,CASSIQDNQPQHF
NA,TRBV27,NA,TRBJ1-5,TGTGCCAGCACCAAACCGCCTACTGAGTATAGCAATCAGCCCCAGCATTTT,CASTKPPTEYSNQPQHF
NA,TRBV4-3,TRBD2,TRBJ2-7,TGCGCCAGCCACGAACCCTGGGCGTTAGCGGGGGGGCGGGAGCAGTACTTC,CASHEPWALAGGREQYF
NA,TRBV20-1,NA,TRBJ2-5,TGCAGTGCTAGTCGTCTGGACAGCCAAGAGACCCAGTACTTC,CSASRLDSQETQYF
few,TRBV7-3,TRBD2,TRBJ2-5,TGTGCCAGCAGCTGGAGCGGGGGAGAGACCCAGTACTTC,CASSWSGGETQYF
NA,TRBV28,NA,TRBJ1-2,TGTGCCAGCAGTTCGGGACTTAACTATGGCTACACCTTC,CASSSGLNYGYTF
once,TRBV7-6,TRBD2,TRBJ2-4,TGTGCCAGCAGCCCGCTGTTGACTAGCTCAATTAGACAAAACATTCAGTACTTC,CASSPLLTSSIRQNIQYF
once,TRBV7-3,TRBD1,TRBJ1-6,TGTGCCAGCAGCTCTGGGACAGGGGTAAGGTCACCCCTCCACTTT,CASSSGTGVRSPLHF
once,TRBV28,NA,TRBJ1-5,TGTGCCAGCAGTTTATTGTGGGGGGTAGGAGGAGCTCTTCGCGGGGGCAATCAGCCCCAGCATTTT,CASSLLWGVGGALRGGNQPQHF